The 9 T cell receptor beta chains below come from one sample, sequenced in a study of T cells in Graves' hyperthyroidism and ophthalmopathy. Researchers took RNA transcripts and amplified the TCR beta CDR3 regions from them. The HTBI primer set served for first-round RT-PCR of the TCR CDR3. TCRdb processed the multiplex PCR reads anew with MiXCR; each CDR3 protein has one entry. The sample contains some 490,000 distinct CDR3 sequences, roughly 22% of which appear only once. The sequenced sample was blood. All receptors come from a woman aged 70-85 years with Graves' ophthalmopathy.

In its sample, this clonotype was seen a few times. V usage is TRBV29-1 and J usage is TRBJ1-1; D is ambiguous. V shed 3 bases and J shed 3 bases, with 5 bases lying between them. CDR1 is SQVTM, CDR2 ANQGSEA, per germline. The CDR3 loop spans 11 amino acids. The CDR3 bases are TGCAGCGTTGATCGGTACACTGAAGCTTTCTTT. Its protein is CSVDRYTEAFF.

The CDR3 sequence is CASRTSGNPLEQYF. CDR3 bases: TGTGCCAGCCGGACTAGCGGGAACCCTTTAGAGCAGTACTTC. V gene TRBV6-2 or TRBV6-3 combines with J gene TRBJ2-7, with 12 bases lining up with TRBD2. The ends lost 8 bases at V and 7 bases at J; junction bases unmatched: 9. The CDR3 loop spans 14 amino acids. Germline V gene lookup returns CDR1 MNHEY and CDR2 SVGEGT.

The gene calls are TRBV7-9 and TRBJ1-1; a weak D match, TRBD1 (6 bases). The CDR3 sequence is 15 residues long. Germline V lookup: CDR1 SEHNR, CDR2 FQNEAQ (reference sequence). Trimming took off 5 bases at V and 4 bases at J, with 17 bases between the two ends. This CDR3 reads CASSEQSGGGTEAFF. The DNA of the CDR3 is TGTGCCAGCAGCGAACAATCCGGGGGCGGCACTGAAGCTTTCTTT.

The CDR3 DNA follows: TGTGCCAGCAGCTTGGGGGCGGGGGGGGTAGCAGGTGTTGAGCAGTTCTTC. It is translated as CASSLGAGGVAGVEQFF. The chain joins TRBV7-3 to TRBJ2-1; 9 nucleotides line up with TRBD2. Looked up from germline, CDR1 is SGHTA and CDR2 is FQGTGA. CDR3 length: 17 residues. Germline trimming cut 3 bases from V and 9 bases from J; bases unmatched to any gene: 15.

The chain recombines TRBV9 with TRBJ2-3; 7 bases line up with TRBD1. Unmatched junction bases numbered 9, after V lost 6 bases and J lost 2 bases. The CDR3 extends over 15 amino acids. Germline V gives CDR1 SGDLS, CDR2 YYNGEE. This CDR3 reads CASTLTTGFTDTQYF. As DNA, the CDR3 is TGTGCCAGCACCCTGACGACAGGGTTCACAGATACGCAGTATTTT.

This clonotype was detected ten times or more. The J gene is TRBJ2-1, the V gene TRBV7-9; no definite D call. The V and J ends lost 0 bases and 5 bases respectively, with 11 bases between them. CDR1 and CDR2 (germline): SEHNR, FQNEAQ (reference sequence). The CDR3 extends over 15 amino acids. The CDR3 bases are TGTGCCAGCAGCTTAGCGGGAAGACGCCACAATGAGCAGTTCTTC. Its protein is CASSLAGRRHNEQFF.

This clonotype was seen only a few times. The V and J genes are TRBV6-1 and TRBJ2-7, with TRBD2 matching over 8 bases. The CDR3 contains 13 residues. The germline V gene encodes CDR1 MNHNS and CDR2 SASEGT. The junction had 5 bases not matched to a gene; V was cut back by 10 bases and J by 0 bases. As DNA, the CDR3 is TGTGCCACCGGGGGGGAGAACTCCTACGAGCAGTACTTC. Protein: CATGGENSYEQYF.

V and J are TRBV3-1 and TRBJ2-4, with unresolved D. Per the germline V gene, CDR1 is LGHDT and CDR2 is YNNKEL (reference sequence). CDR3 length: 19 amino acids. The ends were cut back, 5 bases at V and 0 bases at J, with 23 bases in the middle. The CDR3 protein is CASSSLPSMGSLAKNIQYF. In DNA form, the CDR3 reads TGTGCCAGCAGCTCCTTGCCCTCTATGGGGTCACTAGCCAAAAACATTCAGTACTTC.

This clonotype was recorded a few times. This chain links TRBV20-1 with TRBJ1-1; the D is unclear. Trimming removed 5 bases at V and 4 bases at J, with 17 bases between. The CDR3 sequence is 14 residues long. Per the germline V gene, CDR1 is DFQATT and CDR2 is SNEGSKA (reference sequence). For the CDR3, the DNA is TGCAGTGCTCAGAACGCTGGTCGGGGCACTGAAGCTTTCTTT. This translates into CSAQNAGRGTEAFF.